This record looks at one T cell receptor beta chain sequence and its context. The antigen remains unidentified. V lost 6 bases and J lost 6, with 8 bases in between. The CDR3 extends over 12 amino acids. Germline-derived CDR1 and CDR2 are MNHNS and SASEGT. This specimen comes from a study of T cells in Graves' hyperthyroidism and ophthalmopathy. Regarding the study as a whole: Ophthalmopathy, as predicted by the model, came a median 6.5 months after the prediction.

RNA transcripts provided the source from which TCR beta CDR3 regions were amplified. The TCR CDR3 first-round RT-PCR relied on the HTBI primer set. TCRdb re-called the multiplex PCR reads with MiXCR, one entry per CDR3 protein. The sample consists of some 490,000 distinct CDR3 sequences, about 20% of them appearing once. This chain links TRBV6-1 with TRBJ2-2; the D gene could be TRBD1 or TRBD2 (5 bases each). Material: blood. The sequence derives from a woman in her seventies with Graves' ophthalmopathy. The CDR3 nucleotides are TGTGCCAGCAGGTGGGACCCCGGGGAGCTGTTTTTT. It specifies CASRWDPGELFF.